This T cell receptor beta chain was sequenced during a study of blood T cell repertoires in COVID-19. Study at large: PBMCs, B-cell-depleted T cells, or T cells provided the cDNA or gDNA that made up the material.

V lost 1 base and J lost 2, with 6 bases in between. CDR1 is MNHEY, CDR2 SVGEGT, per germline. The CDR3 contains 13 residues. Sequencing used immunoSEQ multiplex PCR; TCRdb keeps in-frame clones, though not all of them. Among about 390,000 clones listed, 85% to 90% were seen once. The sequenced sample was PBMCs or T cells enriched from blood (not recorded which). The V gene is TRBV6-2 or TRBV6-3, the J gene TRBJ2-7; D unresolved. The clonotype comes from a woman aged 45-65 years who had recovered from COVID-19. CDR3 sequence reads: CASSYLAAYEQYF. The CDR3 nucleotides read TGTGCCAGCAGTTACTTAGCAGCCTACGAGCAGTACTTC.